This T cell receptor (beta chain) came from a study of T cells after yellow fever vaccination. Study observations and caveats: Abundant clonotypes from the bulk population could contaminate FACS-sorted repertoires. Across the CD4 and CD8 compartments, a small share of clonotypes was present in both.

On this clonotype: The antigen remains undetermined.

The V and J ends lost 3 bases and 2 bases, in that order; junction bases with no gene match: 22. Per the germline V gene, CDR1 is SQVTM and CDR2 is ANQGSEA. There are 21 residues in the CDR3. A process of 5'RACE template switching, which added a universal primer site and UMIs, was used to make TCR cDNA. TCRdb reprocessed the 5' RACE reads with MiXCR, giving one entry per CDR3 protein. The sample lists hundreds of thousands of distinct CDR3 sequences; approximately 13% were seen once. The receptor's source is a young man who received the YFV17D yellow fever vaccine. This specimen consisted of PBMCs, obtained on the day of the yellow fever booster vaccination. This chain uses TRBV29-1 with TRBJ2-7; 13 bases match TRBD2. CDR3: CSVEGEVDSGTSGTSAYEQYF. The CDR3 DNA sequence: TGCAGCGTTGAGGGAGAGGTCGACAGCGGGACTAGCGGGACTTCTGCCTACGAGCAGTACTTC.